This T cell receptor (beta chain) was sequenced for a study of CD8+ T cells in alopecia areata. Study in general: In an open-label trial, patients got 5 to 10 mg tofacitinib twice daily.

Cell sorting on a FACSAria was used to separate CD4+ and CD8+ T cells from the PBMCs. Reverse transcription of extracted RNA yielded cDNA, which provided the sequencing template. The table came from immunoSEQ multiplex PCR; TCRdb's copy has only in-frame clones and leaves some out. This repertoire shows around 140,000 clones, around 47% found once; its top ten account for about 6.4%. This clone appeared a few times. The CDR3 consists of 16 residues. The ends were cut back, 4 bases at V and 4 bases at J, with 18 bases in the middle. CDR1 and CDR2 from the germline V gene are MGHRA and YSYEKL. The receptor was derived from a human donor with alopecia areata. The V and J genes are TRBV4-1 and TRBJ2-3, with D possibly being TRBD1 (6 bases). The sequenced sample was CD4+ T cells sorted from blood. The CDR3 protein is CASSLPRADRSDTQYF. CDR3 nucleotides: TGCGCCAGCAGCCTACCAAGAGCCGACAGGTCAGATACGCAGTATTTT.